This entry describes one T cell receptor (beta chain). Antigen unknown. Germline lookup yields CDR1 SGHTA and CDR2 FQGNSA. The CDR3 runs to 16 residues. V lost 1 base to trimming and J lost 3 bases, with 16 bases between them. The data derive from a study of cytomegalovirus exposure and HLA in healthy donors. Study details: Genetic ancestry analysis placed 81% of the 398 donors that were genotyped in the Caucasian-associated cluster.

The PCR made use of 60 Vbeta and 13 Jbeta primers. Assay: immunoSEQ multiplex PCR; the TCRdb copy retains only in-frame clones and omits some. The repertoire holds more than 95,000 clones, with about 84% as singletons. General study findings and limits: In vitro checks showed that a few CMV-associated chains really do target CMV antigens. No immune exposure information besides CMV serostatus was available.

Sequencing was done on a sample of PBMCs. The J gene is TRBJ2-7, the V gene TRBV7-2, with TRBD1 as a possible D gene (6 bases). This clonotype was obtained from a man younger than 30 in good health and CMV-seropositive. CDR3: CASSLVGRGRGYEQYF. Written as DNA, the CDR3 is TGTGCCAGCAGCTTAGTGGGCCGGGGCAGGGGCTACGAGCAGTACTTC. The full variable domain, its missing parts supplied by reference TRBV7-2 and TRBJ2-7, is GAGVSQSPSNKVTEKGKDVELRCDPISGHTALYWYRQSLGQGLEFLIYFQGNSAPDKSGLPSDRFSAERTGGSVSTLTIQRTQQEDSAVYLCASSLVGRGRGYEQYFGPGTRLTVT.